Given below is one TCR beta chain in context. Its antigen is currently not known. Nothing much larger sits one base from this clone, and base qualities are not available. The data were taken from a study of CD8 T cells in Susac syndrome (dated by TCRdb to about 2019). Some background on the complete study: Whether CD8+ T cell activation and differentiation in Susac syndrome was antigen driven was tested using repertoire sequencing. Beyond this particular receptor, the publication reports: The number of individuals in the TCR sequencing and HLA analysis was acknowledged as relatively small.

From cysteine to phenylalanine, the CDR3 is 14 amino acids long. The read is trimmed to its CDR3 DNA, 42 bases read in frame from base 1. CDR1 DFQATT and CDR2 SNEGSKA were looked up in the germline V gene (reference sequence). V loses 4 bases at its end and J loses 4 bases; junction bases beyond the gene matches: 5. Peripheral blood CD8+ and CD4+ T cells from healthy donors, Susac syndrome patients and multiple sclerosis patients were profiled using high-throughput TCR beta sequencing. The healthy donors served as controls matched for age and sex. Bulk CD8+ and CD4+ T cells were purified magnetically by negative isolation, whereas CD8+ TEMRA cells were enriched by FACS. Blood was drawn into EDTA tubes, processed within 24 hours, and PBMCs were isolated by density gradient centrifugation. PBMCs destined for TCR sequencing were cryopreserved in liquid nitrogen and later thawed in a 37 °C water bath. The sorted or isolated CD4+, CD8+ and CD8+ TEMRA cells reached a purity of at least 90%.

RNA was extracted using the RNeasy kit, and about 0.5 to 1 microgram was reverse transcribed with random hexamers. The immunoSEQ multiplex PCR assay, covering 54 Vbeta and 13 Jbeta segments, was used to amplify TCR beta CDR3 regions. Bias from PCR amplification was corrected by using a synthetic template baseline for primer optimization and for computational correction. For the original study's pipeline: Only productive sequences were kept, with reads annotated to V, D and J genes according to IMGT and analyzed in immunoSEQ Analyzer. Clonality was calculated as one minus the Shannon entropy normalized by log2 of the number of productive unique sequences. For each patient and control, public and private clones were evaluated among the 100 most prevalent clones. Susac-specific clones were defined as absent from healthy and MS cohorts, 1052 published viral clones and other ImmuneACCESS disease sequences. The public sequencing data were trimmed at Q25 with fastp and processed into clonotypes with MiXCR by TCRdb, which kept only in-frame beta chains. Rows matching on CDR3 protein sequence are summarized as one entry with the most common DNA and genes. The V and J calls here are based on TCRdb, not the publication. The sample includes around 190,000 distinct CDR3 sequences, with roughly 95% observed a single time. The top ten hold more than 0.1% of the sample.

This TCR was recovered from a human donor in good health. Sequences were obtained from CD4+ T cells from PBMCs. The chain is made from TRBV20-1 and TRBJ2-3; 10 bases in between match TRBD1. The CDR3: CSATLGTGADTQYF. The nucleotides are TGCAGTGCTACCCTCGGGACAGGGGCAGATACGCAGTATTTT.